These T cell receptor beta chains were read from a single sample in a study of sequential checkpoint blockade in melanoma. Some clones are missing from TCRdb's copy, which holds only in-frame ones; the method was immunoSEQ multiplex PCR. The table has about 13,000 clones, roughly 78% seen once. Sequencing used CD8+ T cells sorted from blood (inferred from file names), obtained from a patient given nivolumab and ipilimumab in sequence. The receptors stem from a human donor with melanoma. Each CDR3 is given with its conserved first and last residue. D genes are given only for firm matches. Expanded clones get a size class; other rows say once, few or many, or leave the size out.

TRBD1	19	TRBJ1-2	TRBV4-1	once	TGCGCCAGCAGCCAAGTATCGGGACAGGGGGCCTCAACCACCTATGGCTACACCTTC	CASSQVSGQGASTTYGYTF
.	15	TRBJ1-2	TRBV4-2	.	TGTGCCAGCAGCCATTCCGGGGTGTACTTTGAGGGCTACACCTTC	CASSHSGVYFEGYTF
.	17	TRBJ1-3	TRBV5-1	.	TGCGCCAGCAGCCTCAGAGGGTTGGCGAGCTCTGGAAACACCATATATTTT	CASSLRGLASSGNTIYF
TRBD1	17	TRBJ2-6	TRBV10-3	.	TGTGCCATCAAAATCCGGGACAGGGGATTAGGGGCCAACGTCCTGACTTTC	CAIKIRDRGLGANVLTF
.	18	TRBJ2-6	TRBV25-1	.	TGTGCCAGCAGTTATAAGAAAACTGGACAAAGTCGGGCCAACGTCCTGACTTTC	CASSYKKTGQSRANVLTF
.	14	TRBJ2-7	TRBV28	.	TGTGCCAGCAGTTTTAACAGGGATTCCTACGAGCAGTACTTC	CASSFNRDSYEQYF
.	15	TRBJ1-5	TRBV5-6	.	TGTGCCAGCAGCTTAGACATGGATAGCAATCAGCCCCAGCATTTT	CASSLDMDSNQPQHF
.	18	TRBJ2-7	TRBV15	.	TGTGCCACCAGCAGAGGAGTTGAGGTCGGGACAACAATGTACGAGCAGTACTTC	CATSRGVEVGTTMYEQYF
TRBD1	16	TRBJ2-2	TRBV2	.	TGTGCCAGCAGTGATCGACAGGGGGCCTCCACCGGGGAGCTGTTTTTT	CASSDRQGASTGELFF
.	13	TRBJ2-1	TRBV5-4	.	TGTGCCAGCAGCTTGGCCAAGGCAGGGTCCCAGTTCTTC	CASSLAKAGSQFF
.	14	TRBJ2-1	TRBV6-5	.	TGTGCCAGCAGCCGTCGGGAATCCTACAATGAGCAGTTCTTC	CASSRRESYNEQFF
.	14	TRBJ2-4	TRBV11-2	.	TGTGCCAGCAGCGATCCACTAGCCAAAAACATTCAGTACTTC	CASSDPLAKNIQYF
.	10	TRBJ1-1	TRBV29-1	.	TGCAGCGTCGGGGGGGCTGAAGCTTTCTTT	CSVGGAEAFF
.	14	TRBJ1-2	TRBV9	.	TGTGCCAGCAGCACGGGACACTCTAACTATGGCTACACCTTC	CASSTGHSNYGYTF
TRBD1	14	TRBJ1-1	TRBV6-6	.	TGTGCCAGCAGTTGGGGACAGGGAAACACTGAAGCTTTCTTT	CASSWGQGNTEAFF
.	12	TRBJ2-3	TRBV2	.	TGTGCCAGCATACATAGCACAGATACGCAGTATTTT	CASIHSTDTQYF
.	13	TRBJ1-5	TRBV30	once	TGTGCCTGGAGTTGGGACATCAATCAGCCCCAGCATTTT	CAWSWDINQPQHF
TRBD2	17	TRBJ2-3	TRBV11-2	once	TGTGCCAGCAGCCCCTACTTGACTAGCGGGGGTCGTGGTACGCAGTATTTT	CASSPYLTSGGRGTQYF
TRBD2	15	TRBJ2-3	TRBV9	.	TGTGCCAGCAGCCCACGGACTAGCGGGGCAGATACGCAGTATTTT	CASSPRTSGADTQYF
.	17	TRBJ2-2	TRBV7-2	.	TGTGCCAGCAGCTTCCCGGACAAGGAACCGAACACCGGGGAGCTGTTTTTT	CASSFPDKEPNTGELFF
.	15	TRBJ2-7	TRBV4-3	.	TGCGCCAGCAGCCAAGATACGGCAGGGTACGGCGAGCAGTACTTC	CASSQDTAGYGEQYF
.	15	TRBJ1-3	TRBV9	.	TGTGCCAGCAGCGTAGGGTCGAGCTCTGGAAACACCATATATTTT	CASSVGSSSGNTIYF
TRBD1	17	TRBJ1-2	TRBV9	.	TGTGCCAGCAGCGTAACCCCCTCAGGGGGCCTGAACTATGGCTACACCTTC	CASSVTPSGGLNYGYTF
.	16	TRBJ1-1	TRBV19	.	TGTGCCAGTAGTATAGAAGGGGGGGCCTTGATTACTGAAGCTTTCTTT	CASSIEGGALITEAFF
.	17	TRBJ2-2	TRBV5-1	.	TGCGCCAGCAGCTTCTGGAGTGGAGCGGGGAACACCGGGGAGCTGTTTTTT	CASSFWSGAGNTGELFF
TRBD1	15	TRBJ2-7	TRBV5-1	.	TGCGCCAGCAGCGAGGGCCGGGACAGGGCTTACGAGCAGTACTTC	CASSEGRDRAYEQYF
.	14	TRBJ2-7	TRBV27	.	TGTGCCAGCAGTCCCGAGGGTCCTAGCTACGAGCAGTACTTC	CASSPEGPSYEQYF
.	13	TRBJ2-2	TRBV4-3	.	TGCGCCAGCAGCCTACAGTGGGCCGGGGAGCTGTTTTTT	CASSLQWAGELFF
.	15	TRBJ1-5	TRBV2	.	TGTGCCAGCAGTGGTTGGCAGGGATACAATCAGCCCCAGCATTTT	CASSGWQGYNQPQHF
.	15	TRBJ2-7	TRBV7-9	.	TGTGCCAGCAGCTTAGGTCAGGGGATTGCCTACGAGCAGTACTTC	CASSLGQGIAYEQYF
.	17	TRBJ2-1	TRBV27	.	TGTGCCAGCAGTTTCCAGGGGGCTAGCGGTTCCTACAATGAGCAGTTCTTC	CASSFQGASGSYNEQFF
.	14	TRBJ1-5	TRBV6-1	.	TGTGCCAGCAGCCCAACAGGGTACAATCAGCCCCAGCATTTT	CASSPTGYNQPQHF
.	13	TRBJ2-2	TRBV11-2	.	TGTGCCAGCAGCCCGAGGAACACCGGGGAGCTGTTTTTT	CASSPRNTGELFF
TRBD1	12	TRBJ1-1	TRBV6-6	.	TGTGCCAGCAGAAGGACAGGGGACGAAGCTTTCTTT	CASRRTGDEAFF
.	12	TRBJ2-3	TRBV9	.	TGTGCCAGCAGCTCCCAAACAGATACGCAGTATTTT	CASSSQTDTQYF
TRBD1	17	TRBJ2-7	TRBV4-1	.	TGCGCCAGCAGCCTCGGGCCATCAGGGGGCAGAAGCTACGAGCAGTACTTC	CASSLGPSGGRSYEQYF
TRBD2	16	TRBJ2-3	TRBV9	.	TGTGCCAGCAGCTTAACGACTAGCGGGGAGGTCTCTACGCAGTATTTT	CASSLTTSGEVSTQYF
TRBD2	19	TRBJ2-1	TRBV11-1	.	TGTGCCAGCAGCTCAACCGGGGGAACTAGCGGGGGGCCCTACAATGAGCAGTTCTTC	CASSSTGGTSGGPYNEQFF
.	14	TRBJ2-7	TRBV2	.	TGTGCCATCACCCCGGGGGAGGAGGGCTACGAGCAGTACTTC	CAITPGEEGYEQYF
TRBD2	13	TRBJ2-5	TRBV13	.	TGTGCCAGCAGCAGCCGGGGGGAAGAGACCCAGTACTTC	CASSSRGEETQYF
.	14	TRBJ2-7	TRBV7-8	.	TGTGCCAGCAGCTCCGGTGAGAAACTCTACGAGCAGTACTTC	CASSSGEKLYEQYF
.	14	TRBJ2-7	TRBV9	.	TGTGCCAGCAGCGTAGGAGGGCTCTCGGCCCCGCAGTACTTC	CASSVGGLSAPQYF
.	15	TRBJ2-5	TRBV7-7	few	TGTGCTAGCAGCTTCTCGGACAGCTACCAAGAGACCCAGTACTTC	CASSFSDSYQETQYF
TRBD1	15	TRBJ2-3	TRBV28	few	TGTGCCAGCAGTGGGACAGGGGCCGGGAGTGGATACGCAGTATTT	CASSGTGAGSGYAVF
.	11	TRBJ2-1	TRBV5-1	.	TGCGCCAGCAGTGGGGCAAATGAGCAGTTCTTC	CASSGANEQFF
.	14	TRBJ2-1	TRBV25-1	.	TGTGCCAGCAGTCTGGCGGGTTCCTACAATGAGCAGTTCTTC	CASSLAGSYNEQFF
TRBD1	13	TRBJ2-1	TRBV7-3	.	TGTGCCAGCAGCTACGGGACAGCTAATGAGCAGTTCTTC	CASSYGTANEQFF
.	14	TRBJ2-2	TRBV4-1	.	TGCGCCAGCAGGGGGGACTCCTACACCGGGGAGCTGTTTTTT	CASRGDSYTGELFF
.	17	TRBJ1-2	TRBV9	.	TGTGCCAGCAGCGGATCCCGGGACAAGGGTATGGGCTATGGCTACACCTTC	CASSGSRDKGMGYGYTF
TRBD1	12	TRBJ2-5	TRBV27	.	TGTGCCACCCGGGGACAGGAAGAGACCCAGTACTTC	CATRGQEETQYF
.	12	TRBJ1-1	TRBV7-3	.	TGTGCCAGCAGCTTAGGGCGTTCTGAAGCTTTCTTT	CASSLGRSEAFF
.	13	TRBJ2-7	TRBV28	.	TGTGCCAGCAGTTTACCCCAATCCTACGAGCAGTACTTC	CASSLPQSYEQYF
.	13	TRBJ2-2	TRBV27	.	TGTGCCAGCAGTTACAGGGAAGGCCGGGAGCTGTTTTTT	CASSYREGRELFF
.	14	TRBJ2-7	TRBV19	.	TGTGCCAGTAGTATCGGCTTCGGAGCCTACGAGCAGTACTTC	CASSIGFGAYEQYF
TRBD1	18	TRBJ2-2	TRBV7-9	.	TGTGCCAGCAGCCCGCGGATCTGGGACAGGGGGAACACCGGGGAGCTGTTTTTT	CASSPRIWDRGNTGELFF
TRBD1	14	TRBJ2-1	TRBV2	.	TGTGCCAGCATCTGGACAGGGGGAGACAATGAGCAGTTCTTC	CASIWTGGDNEQFF
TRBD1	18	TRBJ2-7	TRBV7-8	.	TGTGCCAGCAGATTAGGGACAGGGTCAAAGCGGGCAGGCTACGAGCAGTACTTC	CASRLGTGSKRAGYEQYF
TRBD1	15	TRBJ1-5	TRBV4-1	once	TGCGCCAGCAGCCAAAACAGGGGGCTAAATCAGCCCCAGCATTTT	CASSQNRGLNQPQHF